This entry concerns a single T cell receptor (beta chain). Sequencing was performed with immunoSEQ multiplex PCR; in TCRdb, only in-frame clones are kept and a portion is missing. The profile shows under 200,000 clones, approximately 88% of them singletons. Those who participated ranged in age from about 18 to 95 years and resided in about 24 US areas. Assignment of participants to cohorts was predicated upon participant-reported clinical history. The data belong to a study of blood T cell repertoires in COVID-19. Looking at the study overall: Collection of acute and convalescent COVID-19 samples took place in the United States, Italy and Spain. In each case, the material was cDNA or gDNA derived from T cells, B-cell-depleted T cells, or PBMCs.

The TCR originated in a woman aged 55-69 years who had recovered from COVID-19. The sample taken for sequencing was PBMCs or T cells enriched from blood (not recorded which).

The DNA of the CDR3 is TGTGCCAGCAGCTTAGGGAGCGGGGGGGCCGAGCAGTACTTC. Translated, it gives CASSLGSGGAEQYF. The chain has TRBV7-3 and TRBJ2-7; 10 bases are shared with TRBD2. The CDR3 sequence is 14 residues long. V trimming: 2 bases; J trimming: 6 bases; junction bases outside the gene matches: 4. Germline assignment: CDR1 SGHTA and CDR2 FQGTGA.